This T cell receptor beta chain originates from a study of control samples from healthy donors and cancer patients. Clones were read by immunoSEQ multiplex PCR, and TCRdb kept only the in-frame ones, dropping some. Seen here are about 130,000 clones, about 92% observed once, and the top ten hold just under 0.6%. CDR1 and CDR2 from the germline V gene are KGHSH and LQKENI. V lost 2 bases, J lost 8 bases, and 7 bases lay in between. The CDR3 runs 12 residues. The rearrangement uses TRBV18 and TRBJ2-1; TRBD2 might be the D (5 bases). The TCR was taken from a man older than 75 with head and neck cancer. The sample comprised PBMCs. CDR3 in amino acids: CASSPTGDEQFF. For the CDR3, the DNA is TGTGCCAGCTCACCAACCGGGGATGAGCAGTTCTTC.